The clone carrying this T cell receptor (beta chain) has a handful of counts. The junction and the germline gene differ at one end; a read error may be behind it. The data belong to a study of blood T cell repertoires in COVID-19. Overall study context: Both acute and convalescent COVID-19 samples were obtained from the United States, Italy and Spain. Sample material is recorded as cDNA or gDNA derived from T cells, B-cell-depleted T cells, or PBMCs.

Authors' analysis steps: Estimates of nucleated cell counts were drawn from the amplification of reference gene primers. Clones were sequenced by immunoSEQ multiplex PCR, and TCRdb holds only the in-frame ones, with some missing. D and trimming were read from the DNA, whereas the V and J calls and clone size are those reported in that table. The repertoire holds about 99,000 clones, with 79% as singletons. The CDR3 contains 16 residues. Per the germline V gene, CDR1 is SGHRS and CDR2 is YFSETQ. Sequenced material: peripheral blood. The chain joins TRBV5-1 to TRBJ2-3, with TRBD2 matching 14 bases. This TCR came from an elderly woman with active or convalescent COVID-19. In DNA, the CDR3 is TGTGCCAGCAGCAGGGGACTAGCGGGAGAGACAGATACGCAGTATTTT. Translated: CASSRGLAGETDTQYF.